This TCR beta chain is from a study of Graves' ophthalmopathy and Graves' hyperthyroidism. Amplified TCR beta CDR3 regions were obtained using RNA transcripts as template. The authors performed first-round RT-PCR with HTBI primers and then a second-round multiplex PCR. TCRdb used MiXCR to reprocess the multiplex PCR reads, holding one entry per CDR3 protein. Seen here are about 500,000 distinct CDR3 sequences, less than 40% observed once, and the top ten hold about 4.6%. Trimming at V came to 5 bases and at J to 6 bases, leaving 13 bases not matched to a gene. CDR3 size: 18 residues. CDR1 and CDR2 (germline): MNHNS, SASEGT. General study results and limits: In blood, most expanded thyroid clonotypes above 0.001 frequency were also detected.

Turning to this clonotype: Its antigen remains unknown.

This receptor was identified in an adult man with Graves' hyperthyroidism. Material: peripheral blood or thyroid tissue (not recorded which). V is TRBV6-1 and J is TRBJ1-6, with 10 bases aligning to TRBD1. The CDR3 bases are TGTGCCAGCAGTTCGTTCGGAGCCGGGACAGGGGCTAATTCACCCCTCCACTTT. It is translated as CASSSFGAGTGANSPLHF.